This TCR beta chain was captured in a study of blood T cells in healthy people across ages. General observations from the study: Long-lived donors had more naive CD4+ cells and higher diversity than aged donors. Reliance upon unsorted PBMCs precluded definitive naive versus antigen-experienced comparison.

The V end was cut by 5 bases, the J end by 0 bases, with 7 bases between. Germline V gene sequence: CDR1 SEHNR, CDR2 FQNEAQ (reference sequence). This CDR3 contains 14 residues. A second about 6 to 11 cycle PCR used barcoded and J-beta primers. Using its own MiXCR run on the 5' RACE reads, TCRdb lists one record per CDR3 protein. The sample has a few hundred thousand distinct CDR3 sequences, approximately 25% seen once. Points on this clonotype: The antigen is not known.

The TCR was taken from a woman in her 70s in good health. What was sequenced was blood. V usage is TRBV7-9 and J usage is TRBJ1-4, with D uncertain. For the CDR3, the DNA is TGTGCCAGCAGCGAGGCAGCAACTAATGAAAAACTGTTTTTT. This encodes CASSEAATNEKLFF.